This T cell receptor (beta chain) was obtained from a study of OX40 agonist ivuxolimab in advanced cancers. Overall study context: Participants, 70% to 90% male, averaged approximately 65 years of age, ranging from about 20 to 79.

Study-level results: With doses of 0.1 to 3.0 mg/kg, CD4+ and CD8+ blood T cells had undergone clonal expansion by week 6. Relative to CD4+, CD8+ T cells held more expanded clones on average.

Systemic immunosuppression or autoimmune disease history was grounds to exclude patients. V trimming: 0 bases; J trimming: 9 bases; junction bases outside the gene matches: 10. CDR1 is SGHVS and CDR2 is FQNEAQ in the germline V gene. The CDR3 extends over 16 amino acids. On this clone itself: The antigen is undetermined.

Method: immunoSEQ multiplex PCR; TCRdb's copy keeps in-frame clones and lacks some. The table has 35,000 to 55,000 clones, around 88% seen once. The sequences come from CD4+ or CD8+ T cells sorted from blood, collected in a trial of the OX40 agonist ivuxolimab. V and J are TRBV7-8 and TRBJ2-1; 8 nucleotides align to TRBD2. The source is an adult with an advanced solid tumor such as melanoma, head and neck, liver or kidney cancer. This chain's CDR3 is CASSLARSGSRREQFF. DNA for the CDR3: TGTGCCAGCAGCTTAGCGAGGAGCGGGAGTCGCCGTGAGCAGTTCTTC.